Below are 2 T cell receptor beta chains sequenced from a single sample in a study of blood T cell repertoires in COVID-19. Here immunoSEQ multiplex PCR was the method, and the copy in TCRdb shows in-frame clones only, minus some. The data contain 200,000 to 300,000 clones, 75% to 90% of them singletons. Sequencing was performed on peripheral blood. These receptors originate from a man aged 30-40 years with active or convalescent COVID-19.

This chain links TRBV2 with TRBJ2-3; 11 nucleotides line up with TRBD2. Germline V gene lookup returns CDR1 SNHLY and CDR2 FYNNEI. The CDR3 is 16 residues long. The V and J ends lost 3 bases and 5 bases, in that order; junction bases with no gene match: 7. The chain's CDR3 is CASSDSLAGAIDTQYF. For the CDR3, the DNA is TGTGCCAGCAGTGACTCACTAGCGGGGGCTATAGATACGCAGTATTTT.

CDR3 in DNA: TGTGCCAGCAGCCAAACCAGGGCAAGGGGCTACGAGCAGTACTTC. As protein: CASSQTRARGYEQYF. The J gene is TRBJ2-7, the V gene TRBV3-1 (or the pseudogene TRBV3-2); D is possibly TRBD1 (5 bases). V gave up 2 bases and J gave up 3 bases, with 14 bases separating them. Germline-derived CDR1 and CDR2 are LGHDT and YNNKEL (reference sequence). CDR3 length equals 15 residues.